Presented here are 16 T cell receptor beta chains from one specimen sequenced in a study of OX40 agonist ivuxolimab in advanced cancers. TCRdb keeps only in-frame clones here, not all; method: immunoSEQ multiplex PCR. The sample yields 90,000 to 130,000 clones, roughly nine tenths seen once. This specimen was CD4+ or CD8+ T cells sorted from blood, taken in a trial of the OX40 agonist ivuxolimab. The origin of the receptors is an adult with an advanced solid tumor such as melanoma, head and neck, liver or kidney cancer.

This clone was observed a single time. The chain has TRBV28 and TRBJ2-2, with a tentative D call TRBD1 (6 bases). The CDR3 has 14 residues. Trimming took 3 bases from V and 6 from J, leaving 11 bases between them. The germline CDR1 and CDR2 sequences are MDHEN and SYDVKM. DNA for the CDR3: TGTGCCAGCAGTTTTCAGGGGTTAGCCGGGGAGCTGTTTTTT. Its protein product is CASSFQGLAGELFF. The full variable domain, its missing parts supplied by reference TRBV28 and TRBJ2-2, is DVKVTQSSRYLVKRTGEKVFLECVQDMDHENMFWYRQDPGLGLRLIYFSYDVKMKEKGDIPEGYSVSREKKERFSLILESASTNQTSMYLCASSFQGLAGELFFGEGSRLTVL.

Here the CDR3 DNA reads TGTGCCAGTAGTGGCCGGGACACGCTCTCCGGCTATGGCTACACCTTC. It codes for CASSGRDTLSGYGYTF. The chain uses TRBV19 and TRBJ1-2, with a possible D match to TRBD1 (6 bases). This CDR3 region has 16 residues. CDR1 is LNHDA, CDR2 SQIVND, per germline (reference sequence). V shed 5 bases and J shed 4 bases, with 20 bases lying between them.

J is TRBJ2-7 and V is TRBV7-2; D gene uncertain. The CDR3 spans 14 residues. Germline assignment: CDR1 SGHTA and CDR2 FQGNSA. The ends were cut back, 4 bases at V and 0 bases at J, with 10 bases in the middle. Here the CDR3 reads CASSSSLDSYEQYF. The CDR3, as DNA: TGTGCCAGCAGCTCCTCCCTGGACTCCTACGAGCAGTACTTC.

V gene TRBV29-1 combines with J gene TRBJ1-3; D is ambiguous. Trimming took 5 bases from V and 0 from J, leaving 11 bases between them. The CDR3 consists of 14 residues. Germline CDR1 SQVTM, CDR2 ANQGSEA. The CDR3 sequence is CSVPLTVSGNTIYF. CDR3 nucleotides: TGCAGCGTTCCCTTAACTGTCTCTGGAAACACCATATATTTT.

This rearrangement joins TRBV27 to TRBJ1-2, with 7 nucleotides matching TRBD1. Germline V CDR1 and CDR2: MNHEY, SMNVEV (reference sequence). This CDR3 has 16 amino acids. With 1 base clipped from V and 3 bases from J, the junction kept 8 bases outside the gene matches. DNA of the CDR3: TGTGCCAGCAGTTTATATGGGAGGGGGCGCGACTATGGCTACACCTTC. It is translated as CASSLYGRGRDYGYTF.

The V and J genes are TRBV5-1 and TRBJ2-7; D call uncertain. Germline CDR1 and CDR2: SGHRS and YFSETQ. CDR3 length: 13 amino acids. V was cut by 3 bases and J by 3 bases, with 10 bases left in between. CDR3 region: CASSSTSNYEQYF. The CDR3 coding sequence is TGCGCCAGCAGCTCGACAAGTAACTACGAGCAGTACTTC.

The chain is built from TRBV21-1 and TRBJ1-5; the table's D call, TRBD1, was not checked against the DNA. TRBV21-1 is a pseudogene segment. This CDR3 has 18 residues. The CDR3 region is CASSNLRQGGDSNQPQHF. The CDR3 nucleotides are TGTGCCAGCAGCAACTTAAGACAGGGCGGGGATAGCAATCAGCCCCAGCATTTT.

The chain has TRBV5-6 and TRBJ2-5; D is unclear. This CDR3 comprises 13 residues. Trimming took off 2 bases at V and 7 bases at J, with 12 bases between the two ends. In germline, CDR1 is SGHDT, CDR2 YYEEEE. The CDR3 sequence: CASSLHSMGTQYF. The DNA of the CDR3 is TGTGCCAGCAGCTTACATAGTATGGGGACCCAGTACTTC.

The V gene is TRBV6-1, the J gene TRBJ2-5; perhaps TRBD1 as D (5 bases). The CDR3 runs to 15 residues. V was clipped by 1 base and J by 1 base, with 10 bases between them. Germline V gives CDR1 MNHNS, CDR2 SASEGT. CDR3 residues: CASSEGRRGQETQYF. In DNA form, the CDR3 reads TGTGCCAGCAGTGAAGGAAGAAGGGGCCAAGAGACCCAGTACTTC.

The rearrangement joins TRBV5-8 to TRBJ1-6; tentatively, D is TRBD1 (5 bases). The V gene's germline CDR1 is SGHTS and CDR2 YDEGEE. V was cut by 0 bases and J by 2 bases, with 9 bases left in between. This CDR3 has 16 amino acids. In DNA form, the CDR3 reads TGTGCCAGCAGCTTGGCCAGGGTTACCTATAATTCACCCCTCCACTTT. This translates into CASSLARVTYNSPLHF.

The genes are TRBV10-3 and TRBJ2-7, with 8 nucleotides matching TRBD1. The CDR3 runs to 14 residues. CDR1 and CDR2 (germline): ENHRY, SYGVKD. Losses at the gene ends were 2 bases for V and 6 bases for J; bases not matched to a gene: 6. This CDR3 is CAISEPDRVSEQYF. CDR3 nucleotides: TGTGCCATCAGTGAGCCGGACAGGGTTAGCGAGCAGTACTTC.

The rearrangement links TRBV5-1 to TRBJ2-3; 12 positions match TRBD2. The CDR3 is 17 amino acids. The V and J ends lost 4 bases and 3 bases, in that order; junction bases with no gene match: 9. The germline gives CDR1 SGHRS, CDR2 YFSETQ. This CDR3 reads CASSAQLAGGPTDTQYF. Here the CDR3 DNA reads TGCGCCAGCAGCGCCCAACTAGCGGGAGGACCTACAGATACGCAGTATTTT.

This clone was seen once. This sequence joins TRBV15 and TRBJ1-1, with D hard to call. This CDR3 has 13 residues. Trimming cost V 8 bases and J 1 base, with 11 bases left between them. CDR1 is LNHNV, CDR2 YYDKDF, per germline (reference sequence). CDR3 region: CATPGRTNTEAFF. CDR3 DNA sequence: TGTGCCACCCCCGGGAGGACGAACACTGAAGCTTTCTTT.

Comments on this clone: The sample contains more than one DNA sequence encoding this CDR3. This chain uses TRBV7-6 with TRBJ2-2, with no clear D. V was clipped by 5 bases and J by 2 bases, with 3 bases between them. The CDR3 runs 12 residues. From germline, CDR1 is SGHVS and CDR2 FNYEAQ. This CDR3 reads CASSRNTGELFF. The CDR3 DNA sequence: TGTGCCAGCAGCCGAAACACCGGGGAGCTGTTTTTT.

This chain uses TRBV27 with TRBJ2-7, with D maybe TRBD2 (6 bases). There are 15 residues in the CDR3. Germline V lookup: CDR1 MNHEY, CDR2 SMNVEV (reference sequence). The germline V and J ends were trimmed by 2 bases and 0 bases, with 11 bases remaining between them. CDR3 bases: TGTGCCAGCAGTTTAGGGGGGTCCCCCTCCTACGAGCAGTACTTC. It yields the protein CASSLGGSPSYEQYF.

The chain employs TRBV27 and TRBJ1-5, with 7 nucleotides matching TRBD1. The CDR3 sequence is 14 residues long. The V segment lost 6 bases and the J segment 3 bases; nucleotides outside the gene matches: 5. CDR1 is MNHEY and CDR2 is SMNVEV in the germline V gene (reference sequence). The CDR3 sequence: CASRPTGFNQPQHF. For the CDR3, the DNA is TGTGCCAGCAGGCCGACAGGGTTCAATCAGCCCCAGCATTTT.